This T cell receptor (beta chain) was captured by sequencing in a study of blood T cell repertoires in COVID-19. Study summary: The United States, Italy and Spain provided the acute and convalescent COVID-19 samples. The analysed material was cDNA or gDNA that came from T cells, B-cell-depleted T cells, or PBMCs.

Original handling: Cell counts per sample came from amplifying reference gene primers. Data came from immunoSEQ multiplex PCR; TCRdb stores just in-frame clones and leaves some out. V, J and clone size are taken as reported in that table, and D and trimming were inferred from the DNA itself. The data hold 40,000 or so clones, with about 85% observed a single time. V was shortened by 0 bases and J by 4 bases, with 16 bases between the two germline ends. Germline values: CDR1 SGHRS, CDR2 YFSETQ. The CDR3 is made up of 16 amino acids. This receptor was taken from a human donor in a cohort sampled during active COVID-19. V is TRBV5-1 and J is TRBJ1-2; a possible D gene is TRBD1 (5 bases). The specimen sequenced was peripheral blood. CDR3 in DNA: TGCGCCAGCAGCTTGGAGGGGACTATCCCCTCCTATGGCTACACCTTC. Its protein product is CASSLEGTIPSYGYTF.